This T cell receptor (beta chain) appears in the sequencing data of a study of cytomegalovirus exposure and HLA in healthy donors (dated by TCRdb to 2017 to 2019). Some background on the complete study: An earlier analysis of approximately 640 of the donors reported 250 to 350 Gb of sequence data and 117 million unique TCR beta sequences from 150 million to 200 million T cells. Approximately 300 gigabases of sequencing data and around 88 million unique TCR sequences made up an early release that covered approximately 620 HLA-typed donors. Of the roughly 400 genotyped donors, 65% to 90% fell in the genetic ancestry cluster associated with self-reported Caucasian donors. The aim of the study was to test whether cataloging public T cell receptors could identify signatures of past pathogen exposure. Using immunosequencing, the study profiled T cell repertoires from 666 subjects and related those repertoires to cytomegalovirus serostatus. Along with the roughly 700-subject first cohort, a separate validation cohort of over a hundred different subjects was used. High-throughput TCR immunosequencing, statistical association of individual TCRs with disease status, and machine learning were combined to predict cytomegalovirus infection status. A later analysis re-analyzed previously published TCR beta repertoires from about 730 donors and added high-resolution HLA genotyping to study TCR occurrence patterns. Rather than using new phenotypic data, the later analysis identified candidate immune exposures from TCR beta sequences and from how often those sequences occurred across donors. An earlier analysis of fewer than 700 of the donors applied high-throughput TCR beta sequencing to assess whether each TCR beta V gene segment acted as functional or pseudogenic. Alongside the repertoire data, information on donor age, sex, ethnicity and CMV serostatus was compiled. A later genetic analysis took genome-wide SNP genotypes for about 60% of the roughly 670 donors and used that subset as a discovery cohort. All discovery cohort repertoires had been generated on a single sequencing platform. Class I and class II HLA loci were covered by the typing at four-digit resolution. The number of typed donors differed by locus: roughly 629-630 for A, B, C, DRB1 and DQB1; some 500 for DQA1; over 600 for DPA1; and about 450 for DPB1. Because of strong linkage in the cohort, 5 or 6 DR-DQ haplotypes were treated as single units for association and clustering. Among roughly 400 genotyped donors of the cohort, an average of around 240,000 unique TCR beta nucleotide sequences were sequenced per donor, roughly 18% of them non-productive. The study at large found these results: Some IMGT-functional V segments, including TRBV6-2 and TRBV6-3, could not be distinguished by the 87-base-pair reads and were therefore excluded. In an earlier analysis of approximately 590 of the donors, most TCR beta V segments were observed in productive rearrangements about 87% or about 30% of the time, broadly matching IMGT annotations. In this cohort, only TCR beta chains were sequenced, and detectable features were limited by the absence of alpha or paired-chain data. An association between a missense DCLRE1C variant and V-gene and J-gene trimming of TCR beta chains was found in a later genetic analysis and replicated in an independent cohort. Most CMV-associated TCR beta chains appeared to be HLA-restricted in a later analysis, and the HLA associations seemed to be driven largely by CMV exposure. In a later analysis, several top co-occurrence clusters were reported to appear linked to parvovirus B19, influenza, CMV and Epstein-Barr virus. The authors suggested that the approach could potentially be extended to other disease states and immunological phenotypes. In a later analysis, around 17,000 TCR beta sequences were associated with specific HLA alleles at a false discovery rate of 0.05. According to a later genetic analysis, donors in an Asian-associated ancestry cluster had fewer N-insertions in productive TCRs than the approximately 630-donor mean. A cluster of highly shared sequence variants was judged likely to be a technical artifact of the sequencing pipeline. According to a later analysis, TCR association rates differed among HLA loci, with DRB1 alleles showing the most associated TCRs and HLA-C alleles showing the fewest. The study gave a list of some 150 TCR beta chains associated with cytomegalovirus. Because HLA typing was unavailable for some donors at each locus, only the typed subset was used in association tests. For the cohort, immune exposure information was limited to CMV serostatus. Approximately 18 rarely observed V segments, including chromosome 9 orphons, were excluded from the earlier analysis of several hundred of the donors because counts were too low. A further reported finding was that TCR beta sequences accurately predicted the HLA-A and HLA-B alleles for most subjects in the first cohort. A few of the identified cytomegalovirus-associated TCR beta chains were confirmed in vitro to be specific for cytomegalovirus antigens. Roughly uniform sequencing depth across donors was assumed in presence/absence analyses, although this assumption may not hold. In a later analysis, HLA-associated TCR beta chains showed more clonal expansion and lower generation probabilities than non-associated chains that were equally common. When HLA alleles, especially DR and DQ, strongly co-occurred, TCR associations were difficult to assign to individual alleles. Correlated functional status among segregating V segments might reflect linkage disequilibrium, but an unknown experimental factor could not be ruled out. The classifier was reported to diagnose cytomegalovirus status with high specificity and sensitivity in both the original and validation cohorts. Most TCR sequences were seen in very few donors, while some public TCRs were found in many individuals.

The germline V gene (reference sequence) gives CDR1 as SEHNR and CDR2 as FQNEAQ. Spanning cysteine to phenylalanine, the CDR3 consists of 14 amino acids. Only the CDR3 part of the read is kept: 42 bases, read in frame from the first base. V gives up 6 bases and J gives up 5 bases, and the segment between their germline ends measures 16 bases. The table lists this clone with a few counts. Its target antigen remains unknown. Base-call qualities are not available, and no considerably larger clone is one nucleotide away. The cohort was made up of around 720 healthy bone marrow donors. All cohort members were sampled while nominally healthy, although unrecorded immune exposures were likely present. The donor tested CMV seropositive, placing the donor among the roughly 270 seropositive members of the cohort. Every donor gave a peripheral blood sample, and the peripheral blood mononuclear cells from that sample were used for TCR beta sequencing. Genomic DNA extraction from the blood cell samples was performed with the Qiagen DNeasy Blood Extraction Kit.

Receptor amplification or capture employed the immunoSEQ multiplex PCR assay. For the multiplex PCR, a mixture combining 60 forward primers for TCR Vbeta segments and 13 reverse primers for TCR Jbeta segments was used. The CDR3 region of rearranged TCR beta genes was amplified from genomic DNA with a multiplex PCR assay. Amplified TCR beta libraries were sequenced as 87-base-pair reads on the Illumina HiSeq System. Per the source publication's procedure: In a later analysis, roughly 80 million unique TCR beta chains were counted across the 666 repertoires, and around 10 million of these chains were shared by at least two donors. Raw reads were error-corrected and collapsed into unique sequences by a nearest-neighbor algorithm in which closely related sequences were merged to remove PCR and sequencing errors. CDR3 sequences were aligned to IMGT reference sequences to assign V, D and J gene segments. For a sequence to be retained, a match of at least six nucleotides to both a V gene segment and a J gene segment was required. Rearrangements were called productive when the CDR3 lacked stop codons and stayed in frame with V and J; all others were non-productive. Following IMGT convention, CDR3 was defined as the stretch from the second conserved V-encoded cysteine to the conserved J-encoded phenylalanine. In an earlier analysis of roughly 580 of the donors, sequences lacking an unambiguous match to a single V gene segment were excluded. An earlier analysis of several hundred of the donors called V segments functional above 56.7% productive rearrangements and segregating when the between-donor standard deviation exceeded 5%. A statistical classification framework was built to diagnose cytomegalovirus status from the catalog of TCR beta chain sequences. In a later analysis, TCR nucleotide sequences were compared against IMGT/GENE-DB human TR gene sequences so that V and J genes could be assigned. Using the TCRdist pipeline, a later analysis assigned CDR3 sequences along with most-parsimonious VDJ recombination scenarios. A later analysis defined each TCR beta chain by its CDR3 amino acid sequence plus V-gene family, and excluded reads lacking a unique V-gene family. In a later analysis, 550 to 650 highly shared, low-generation-probability nucleotide sequences were removed to address suspected cross-contamination and a sequencing artifact. In a later analysis, a clonal expansion index was calculated for each public chain from normalized within-repertoire ranks of inferred template counts. A later analysis computed generation probabilities with a VDJ recombination model fitted to out-of-frame rearrangements, and checked the results against IGoR. Hypergeometric tests were used in a later analysis to score TCR-TCR, TCR-HLA and TCR-CMV co-occurrence, with a repertoire-size bias correction applied to the TCR pairs. A later analysis estimated false discovery rates by permuting HLA or CMV assignments 20 times. In a later analysis, co-occurring TCRs were grouped using DBSCAN, with TCRdist sequence similarity added in when clustering inside HLA-allele-positive subsets. For co-occurrence clustering, repertoires with fewer than 30,000 or more than 120,000 public chains were excluded, along with several repertoires with anomalous nucleotide sharing. TCRdb's version of the immuneACCESS table is confined to in-frame rearrangements and falls short of the full clone set. An unresolved V gene accounts for under half of the shortfall where checked; the remainder is of unknown origin. From that table come the V and J calls and clone size; the DNA was used to work out D and trimming. The sample includes about 110,000 clones, with roughly 69% observed a single time. About 7.8% of the sample lies in the top ten.

The sequence was obtained from a middle-aged woman in good health and CMV-seropositive. The sequence joins TRBV7-9 to TRBJ1-1, with a weak D call of TRBD1 (5 bases match). Sequencing used PBMCs. The DNA is TGTGCCAGCAGTCAAGGGCAGGGATGGACTGAAGCTTTCTTT. Its translation reads: CASSQGQGWTEAFF.